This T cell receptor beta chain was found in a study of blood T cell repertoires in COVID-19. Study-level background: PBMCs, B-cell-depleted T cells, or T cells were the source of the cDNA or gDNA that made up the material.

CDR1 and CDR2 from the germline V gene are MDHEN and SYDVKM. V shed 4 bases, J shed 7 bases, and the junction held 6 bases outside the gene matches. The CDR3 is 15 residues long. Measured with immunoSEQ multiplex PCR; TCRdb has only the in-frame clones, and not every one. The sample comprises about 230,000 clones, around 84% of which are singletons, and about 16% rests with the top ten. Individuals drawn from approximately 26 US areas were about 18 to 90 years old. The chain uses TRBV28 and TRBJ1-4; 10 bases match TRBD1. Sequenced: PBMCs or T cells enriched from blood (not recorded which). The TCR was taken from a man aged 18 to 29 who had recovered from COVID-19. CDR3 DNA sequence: TGTGCCAGCAGTTCACCGGGACAGGGGAGTGAAAAACTGTTTTTT. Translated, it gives CASSSPGQGSEKLFF.